These T cell receptor beta chains were read from a single sample in a study of control samples from healthy donors and cancer patients. Profiled with immunoSEQ multiplex PCR; TCRdb holds only in-frame clones, not every one. The sample includes roughly 130,000 clones, approximately 86% seen only once; the top ten take approximately 9.4%. Sequencing was done on a sample of blood. These receptors all come from a woman between 25 and 40 years old in good health. The CDR3 runs from the conserved cysteine through the conserved F or W. D genes are given only for firm matches. Some rows mark clone size as missing; the rest say once, few, many or name a class of expanded clone.

d_call	v_call	j_call	clone_size	cdr3_nt	cdr3_aa
.	TRBV7-9	TRBJ2-1	.	TGTGCCAGCAGCTTAGGGAGCACAGGCAAACGGTTCTTC	CASSLGSTGKRFF
.	TRBV11-2	TRBJ2-4	.	TGTGCCAGCAGCTTGGACACTCAGTACTTC	CASSLDTQYF
TRBD1	TRBV19	TRBJ1-2	.	TGTGCCAGTAGTATTGGCCAGGGGGCGTATGGCTACACCTTC	CASSIGQGAYGYTF
TRBD2	TRBV5-4	TRBJ2-7	.	TGTGCCAGCAGCGGTAGCGGGAGGAGCTCCTACGAGCAGTACTTC	CASSGSGRSSYEQYF
.	TRBV29-1	TRBJ1-1	.	TGCAGCGTTGAAGCTTTTGCTGCGGGTCGTGGGGAAACAATAAACACTGAAGCTTTCTTT	CSVEAFAAGRGETINTEAFF
.	TRBV30	TRBJ1-3	.	TGTGCCTGGAGTGGATACGGACTTGGCCCTGGAAACACCATATATTTT	CAWSGYGLGPGNTIYF
TRBD1	TRBV28	TRBJ2-7	.	TGTGCCAGCACCCTGCTGGGGACAGTCTACGAGCAGTACTTC	CASTLLGTVYEQYF
TRBD1	TRBV19	TRBJ1-1	.	TGTGCCAGTAGTATAGGGGACAGGAACACTGAAGCTTTCTTT	CASSIGDRNTEAFF
.	TRBV4-2	TRBJ2-5	.	TGTGCCAGCAGCCAAGGGGAACTCGGGGAGACCCAGTACTTC	CASSQGELGETQYF
.	TRBV24-1	TRBJ1-4	.	TGTGCCACCAGTGACCCCGGGAGGGAAAAACTGTTTTTT	CATSDPGREKLFF
TRBD2	TRBV7-3	TRBJ2-3	.	TGTGCCAGCAGCTTGCGGGGGTCGGATACGCAGTATTTT	CASSLRGSDTQYF
TRBD1	TRBV19	TRBJ1-5	.	TGTGCCAGTAGTTCGACAGGGGGCGGGTATAGCAATCAGCCCCAGCATTTT	CASSSTGGGYSNQPQHF
TRBD2	TRBV30	TRBJ2-1	.	TGTGCCTGGAGTGCCGGCGGGAGTCTATTCTCGTTCTTC	CAWSAGGSLFSFF
.	TRBV5-6	TRBJ2-7	.	TGTGCCAGCAGCTTATCGAACATGGACGAGCAGTACTTC	CASSLSNMDEQYF
TRBD1	TRBV5-4	TRBJ2-5	.	TGTGCCAGCAGCCCGGGGACAGCTAAAGAGACCCAGTACTTC	CASSPGTAKETQYF
.	TRBV5-1	TRBJ1-1	.	TGCGCCAGCAGCGTTACAGGGTCTGACACTGAAGCTTTCTTT	CASSVTGSDTEAFF
.	TRBV3-1/TRBV3-2	TRBJ2-5	once	TGTGCCAGCAGCCAAGGCTTTCAGGGAGTGGAGACCCAGTACTTC	CASSQGFQGVETQYF
.	TRBV5-6	TRBJ2-5	.	TGTGCCAGCAGCGAGGGAGAGACCCAGTACTTC	CASSEGETQYF
TRBD2	TRBV6-5	TRBJ2-2	.	TGTGCCAGCTCGGGACTAGCGGAAAACACCGGGGAGCTGTTTTTT	CASSGLAENTGELFF
.	TRBV11-2	TRBJ2-3	few	TGTGCCAGCAGCTTATCTCGGGGAAGAGATACGCAGTATTTT	CASSLSRGRDTQYF
.	TRBV7-8	TRBJ2-3	once	TGTGCCAGCAGCCCCGAGGGGGCGGGAGCACCAGATACGCAGTATTTT	CASSPEGAGAPDTQYF
.	TRBV28	TRBJ1-1	.	TGTGCCAGCAGTCTACAAGATCCGGGACGGATGAACACTGAAGCTTTCTTT	CASSLQDPGRMNTEAFF
.	TRBV6-1	TRBJ2-5	.	TGTGCCAGCAGTGACCCTTCTTACGGATTCCAAGAGACCCAGTACTTC	CASSDPSYGFQETQYF
.	TRBV9	TRBJ1-1	once	TGTGCCAGCAGCCAACCGGGCTTGAACACTGAAGCTTTCTTT	CASSQPGLNTEAFF
TRBD1	TRBV9	TRBJ1-2	.	TGTGCCAGCAGCGTGGGGACAGGGGGCAGCTATGGCTACACCTTC	CASSVGTGGSYGYTF
TRBD1	TRBV6-5	TRBJ1-2	.	TGTGCCAGCAGGGACAGGGGCTCTGGCTACACCTTC	CASRDRGSGYTF
TRBD2	TRBV19	TRBJ2-2	once	TGTGCCAGTAGTACACCGGGACTAGCGGGAAGGGAAGCCGGGGAGCTGTTTTTT	CASSTPGLAGREAGELFF
TRBD2	TRBV9	TRBJ2-1	.	TGTGCCAGCAGCGTAGACAGCGGGAGGTACAATGAGCAGTTCTTC	CASSVDSGRYNEQFF
TRBD1	TRBV5-1	TRBJ1-2	.	TGCGCCAGCAGGATTGGGGGTTCAGGGGGCGCCTACGGCTACACCTTC	CASRIGGSGGAYGYTF
.	TRBV7-6	TRBJ2-3	.	TGTGCCAGCAGCTTTGAGGCTAGCACAGATACGCAGTATTTT	CASSFEASTDTQYF
.	TRBV27	TRBJ1-3	.	TGTGCCAGCAGTCGTACAGGGAGTTCTGGAAACACCATATATTTT	CASSRTGSSGNTIYF
TRBD1	TRBV7-9	TRBJ2-5	.	TGTGCCAGCAGCCCAGGGACAGGGGAGGGTTTTCGAGAGACCCAGTACTTC	CASSPGTGEGFRETQYF
TRBD1	TRBV11-3	TRBJ1-6	.	TGTGCCAGCAGCGGGCGGGACAGGGGTTTAGATTCACCCCTCCACTTT	CASSGRDRGLDSPLHF